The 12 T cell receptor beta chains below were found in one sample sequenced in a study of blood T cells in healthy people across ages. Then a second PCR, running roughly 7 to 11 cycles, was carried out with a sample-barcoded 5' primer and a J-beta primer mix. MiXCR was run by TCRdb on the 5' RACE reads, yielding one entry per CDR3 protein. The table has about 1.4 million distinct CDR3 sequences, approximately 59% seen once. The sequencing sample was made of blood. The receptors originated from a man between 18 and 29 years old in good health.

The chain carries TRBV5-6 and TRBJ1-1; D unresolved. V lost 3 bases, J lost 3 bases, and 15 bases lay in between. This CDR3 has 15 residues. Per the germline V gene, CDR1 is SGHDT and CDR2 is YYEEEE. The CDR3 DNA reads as TGTGCCAGCAGCTCCCTAGGGAGAGCCGACACTGAAGCTTTCTTT. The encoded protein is CASSSLGRADTEAFF.

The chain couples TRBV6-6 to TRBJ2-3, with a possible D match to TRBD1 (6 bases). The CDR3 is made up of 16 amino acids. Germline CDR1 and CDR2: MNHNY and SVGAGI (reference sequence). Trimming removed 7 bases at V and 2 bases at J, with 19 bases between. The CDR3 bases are TGTGCCAGCACCCAACGAAGGACAGTGAACACAGATACGCAGTATTTT. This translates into CASTQRRTVNTDTQYF.

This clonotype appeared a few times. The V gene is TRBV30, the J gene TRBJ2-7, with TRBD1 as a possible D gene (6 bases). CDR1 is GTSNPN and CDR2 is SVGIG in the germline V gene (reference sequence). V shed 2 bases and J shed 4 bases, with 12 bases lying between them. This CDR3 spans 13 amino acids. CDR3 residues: CAWSPGDGYEQYF. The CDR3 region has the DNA TGTGCCTGGAGTCCAGGGGATGGTTACGAGCAGTACTTC.

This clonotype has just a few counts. CDR3 DNA sequence: TGCAGTGCTAGAGATTTCGGCCGGGACCTCCTCACTGGCTACACCTTC. Its protein product is CSARDFGRDLLTGYTF. The chain combines TRBV20-1 with TRBJ1-2, with D possibly matching TRBD1 (5 bases). The CDR3 sequence is 16 residues long. Germline assignment: CDR1 DFQATT and CDR2 SNEGSKA (reference sequence). V lost 0 bases and J lost 7, with 21 bases in between.

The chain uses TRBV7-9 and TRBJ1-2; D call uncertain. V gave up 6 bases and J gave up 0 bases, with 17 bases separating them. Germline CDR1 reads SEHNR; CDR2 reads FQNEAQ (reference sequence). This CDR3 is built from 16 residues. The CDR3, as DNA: TGTGCCAGCAGTCATCCCTCTCGGCGCTCTAACTATGGCTACACCTTC. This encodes CASSHPSRRSNYGYTF.

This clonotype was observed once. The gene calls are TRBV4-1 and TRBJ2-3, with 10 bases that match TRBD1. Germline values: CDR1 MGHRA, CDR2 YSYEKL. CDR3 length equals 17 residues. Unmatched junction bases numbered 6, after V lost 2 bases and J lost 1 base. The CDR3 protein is CASSQLDGTGGTDTQYF. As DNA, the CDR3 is TGCGCCAGCAGCCAACTAGACGGGACAGGGGGCACAGATACGCAGTATTTT.

For the CDR3, the DNA is TGTGCCAGCAGTCCCACTAGCGGGAGCGGGTACGAGCAGTACTTC. This sequence encodes CASSPTSGSGYEQYF. The chain uses TRBV2 and TRBJ2-4, with 11 nucleotides matching TRBD2. The tail of the sequence fits TRBJ2-7 better, so the J call may be wrong. Germline lookup yields CDR1 SNHLY and CDR2 FYNNEI. The CDR3 loop spans 15 amino acids.

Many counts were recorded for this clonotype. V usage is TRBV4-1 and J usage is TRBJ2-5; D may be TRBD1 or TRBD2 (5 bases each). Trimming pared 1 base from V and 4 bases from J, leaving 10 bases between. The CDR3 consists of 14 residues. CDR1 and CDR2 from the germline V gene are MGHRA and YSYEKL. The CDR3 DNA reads TGCGCCAGCAGCCAAGTCCCAGGGAGAGAGACCCAGTACTTC. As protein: CASSQVPGRETQYF.

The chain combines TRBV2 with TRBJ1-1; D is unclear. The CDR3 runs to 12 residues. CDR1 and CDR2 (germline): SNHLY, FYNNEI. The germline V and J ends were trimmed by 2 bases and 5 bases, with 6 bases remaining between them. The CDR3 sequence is CASSELYTEAFF. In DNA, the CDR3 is TGTGCCAGCAGTGAATTATATACTGAAGCTTTCTTT.

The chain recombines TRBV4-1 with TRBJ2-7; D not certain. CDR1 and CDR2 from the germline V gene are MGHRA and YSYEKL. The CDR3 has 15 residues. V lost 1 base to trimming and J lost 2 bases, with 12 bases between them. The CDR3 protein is CASSQGPQSTYEQYF. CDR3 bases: TGCGCCAGCAGCCAAGGTCCCCAGAGTACCTACGAGCAGTACTTC.

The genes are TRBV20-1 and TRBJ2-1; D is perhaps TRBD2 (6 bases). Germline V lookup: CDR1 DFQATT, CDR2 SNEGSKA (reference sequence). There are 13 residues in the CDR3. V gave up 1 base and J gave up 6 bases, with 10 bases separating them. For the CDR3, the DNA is TGCAGTGCTAGAGGCGGGAATCGCAATGAGCAGTTCTTC. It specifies CSARGGNRNEQFF.

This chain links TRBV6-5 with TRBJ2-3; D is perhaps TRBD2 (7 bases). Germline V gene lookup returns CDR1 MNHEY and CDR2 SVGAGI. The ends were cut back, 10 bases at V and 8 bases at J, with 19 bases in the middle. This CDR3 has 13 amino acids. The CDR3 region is CATAGAQVGTQYF. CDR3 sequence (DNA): TGTGCCACTGCGGGGGCCCAGGTGGGTACGCAGTATTTT.